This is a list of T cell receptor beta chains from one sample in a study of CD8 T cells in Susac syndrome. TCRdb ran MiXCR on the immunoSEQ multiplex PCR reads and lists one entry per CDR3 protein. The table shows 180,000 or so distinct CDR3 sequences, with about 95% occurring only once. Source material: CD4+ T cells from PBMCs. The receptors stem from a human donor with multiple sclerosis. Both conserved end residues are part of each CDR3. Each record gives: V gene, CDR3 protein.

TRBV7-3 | CASSLQGSMDGYTF
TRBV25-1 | CASSETPPLGGTGETQYF
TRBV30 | CAWSVRRQGNQPQHF
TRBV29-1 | CSAGLSGKLFF
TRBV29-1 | CSVERTTNTGELFF
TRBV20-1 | CSARRTSGRGEQYF
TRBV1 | CTNSRDTDTQYF
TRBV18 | CASSLSRTYNEQFF
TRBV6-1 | CASTRQGPTYEQYF
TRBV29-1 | CTYRAGDFTQFF
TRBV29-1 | CSVQGNGELFF
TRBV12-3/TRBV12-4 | CASSPQGSGGYTF
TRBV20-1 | CSARLPPDFNEQFF
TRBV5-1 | CASSLDLLGSYEQYF
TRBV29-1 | CSTGWRIHQEAQYF
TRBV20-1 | CSARAGAGVVETQYF
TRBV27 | CASSLRRRTTDTQYF
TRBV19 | CASSWSVNTQYF
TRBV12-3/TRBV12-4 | CASSRPSPQGQVPTDTQYF
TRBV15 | CATSRDRTGTFGGQYF
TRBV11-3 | CASSLRIGLNLGQSETQYF
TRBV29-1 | CSVEESPGRYGYTF
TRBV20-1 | CSATDTYSYEQYF
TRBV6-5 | CASGAGLQETQYF
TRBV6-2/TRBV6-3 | CASILSGSGYNEQFF
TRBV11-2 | CASSRLYEQYF
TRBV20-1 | CSTHLMAGGLTDTQYF
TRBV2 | CASSEPDTNYGYTF
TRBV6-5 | CASSYSNRYEQYF
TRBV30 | CAWSVVSRAFF
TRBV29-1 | CSVEDKLGQPQHF
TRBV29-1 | CSFSLGTGNTIYF
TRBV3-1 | CASSPDTTYEQYF
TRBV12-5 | CASGLVVLGQGSRAKNIQYF
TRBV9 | CASSPSGTSGYNEQFF
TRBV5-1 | CASSLGTGEWDGYTF
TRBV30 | CAWSVTANTEAFF
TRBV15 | CATSRDPAGMSANVLTF
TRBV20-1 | CSARDIRVGTEAFF
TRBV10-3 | CATGLAEYNEQFF
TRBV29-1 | CSFTDRGRGETQYF
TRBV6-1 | CASRGDGGTEAFF
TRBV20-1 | CSARVTGYGYTF
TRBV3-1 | CASSQGSSASEQFF
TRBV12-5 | CASGLAVGRQSQHF
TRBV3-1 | CASSQAGAGTQYF
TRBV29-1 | CSIPSGGAYNEQFF
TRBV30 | CAWSPTRGGPGSPLHF
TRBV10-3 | CAISESGLSSGNTIYF
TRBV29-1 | CSVRDWELNEKLFF
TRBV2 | CASMGRPGEKLFF